This TCR beta chain originates from a study of blood T cell repertoires in COVID-19. Germline CDR1 and CDR2: SGHTA and FQGNSA. V lost 3 bases, J lost 6 bases, and 18 bases lay in between. The CDR3 has 16 amino acids. Per the authors' pipeline: Reference gene primer amplification in the assay estimated nucleated cell counts. The assay was immunoSEQ multiplex PCR, and TCRdb's table has in-frame clones only and misses some. That table furnishes V, J and clone size, whereas the DNA furnished D and trimming. The sample lists 450,000 to 500,000 clones, 75% to 90% seen once, with 6.5% to 9.5% in the top ten. This clone turned up a few times. Recruitment covered over 20 US areas and drew participants whose ages spanned 18 to 89 years. Cohorts were assigned according to the clinical history that participants reported.

This chain joins TRBV7-2 and TRBJ1-5, with D perhaps TRBD1 (5 bases). This clonotype was sampled from a woman aged 55-75 years who had recovered from COVID-19. Material for sequencing was PBMCs or T cells enriched from blood (not recorded which). The CDR3 sequence is CASSLGGDPRVQPQHF. The CDR3 coding sequence is TGTGCCAGCAGCTTGGGGGGGGATCCCCGGGTTCAGCCCCAGCATTTT.